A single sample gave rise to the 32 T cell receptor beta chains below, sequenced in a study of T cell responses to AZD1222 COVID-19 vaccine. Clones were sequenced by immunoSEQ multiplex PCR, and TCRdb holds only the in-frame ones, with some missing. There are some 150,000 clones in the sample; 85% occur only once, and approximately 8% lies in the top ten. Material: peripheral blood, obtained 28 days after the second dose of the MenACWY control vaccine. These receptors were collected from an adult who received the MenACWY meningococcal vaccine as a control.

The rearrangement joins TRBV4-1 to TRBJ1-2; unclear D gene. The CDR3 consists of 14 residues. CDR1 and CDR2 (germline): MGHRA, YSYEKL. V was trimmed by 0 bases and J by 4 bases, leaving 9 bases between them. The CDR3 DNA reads TGCGCCAGCAGCCAAGAAGCTCGGAGCTATGGCTACACCTTC. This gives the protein CASSQEARSYGYTF.

The DNA for the CDR3 is TGTGCCAGCAGCAAGAGGGGTGAGGGCTATGGGGAGACCCAGTACTTC. Protein: CASSKRGEGYGETQYF. The rearrangement links TRBV13 to TRBJ2-5; D possibly uses TRBD1 or TRBD2 (5 bases each). The CDR3 totals 16 residues. Germline CDR1 reads PRHDT; CDR2 reads FYEKMQ (reference sequence). V was clipped by 5 bases and J by 5 bases, with 21 bases between them.

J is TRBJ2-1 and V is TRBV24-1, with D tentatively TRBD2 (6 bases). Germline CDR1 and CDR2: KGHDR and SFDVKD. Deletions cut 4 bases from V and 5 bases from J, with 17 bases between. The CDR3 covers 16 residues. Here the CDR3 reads CATSDPDGRSHNEQFF. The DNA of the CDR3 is TGTGCCACCAGTGACCCGGACGGGAGATCTCACAATGAGCAGTTCTTC.

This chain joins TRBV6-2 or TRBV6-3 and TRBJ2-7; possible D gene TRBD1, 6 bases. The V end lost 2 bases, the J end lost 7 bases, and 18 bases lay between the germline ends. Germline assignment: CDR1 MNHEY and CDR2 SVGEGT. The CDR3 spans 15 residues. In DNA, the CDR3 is TGTGCCAGCAGTTACCTTGGGACATCAGGAGGTGAGCAGTACTTC. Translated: CASSYLGTSGGEQYF.

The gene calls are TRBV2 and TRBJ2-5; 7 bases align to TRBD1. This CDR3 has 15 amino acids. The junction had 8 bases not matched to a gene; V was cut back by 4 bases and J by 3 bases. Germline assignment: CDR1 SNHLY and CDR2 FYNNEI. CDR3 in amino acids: CASSGIRDSEETQYF. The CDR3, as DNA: TGTGCCAGCAGTGGAATCCGGGACAGCGAAGAGACCCAGTACTTC.

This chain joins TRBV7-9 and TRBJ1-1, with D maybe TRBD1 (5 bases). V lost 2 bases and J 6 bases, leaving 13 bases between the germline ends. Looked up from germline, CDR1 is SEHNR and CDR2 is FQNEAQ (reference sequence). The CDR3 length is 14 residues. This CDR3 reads CASSLTGQGSEAFF. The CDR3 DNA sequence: TGTGCCAGCAGCTTAACGGGGCAGGGTTCTGAAGCTTTCTTT.

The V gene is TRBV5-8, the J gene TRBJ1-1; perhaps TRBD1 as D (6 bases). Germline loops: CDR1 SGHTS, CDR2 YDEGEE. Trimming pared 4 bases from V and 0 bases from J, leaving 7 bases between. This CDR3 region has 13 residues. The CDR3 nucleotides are TGTGCCAGCAGCGACAGGATGAACACTGAAGCTTTCTTT. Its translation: CASSDRMNTEAFF.

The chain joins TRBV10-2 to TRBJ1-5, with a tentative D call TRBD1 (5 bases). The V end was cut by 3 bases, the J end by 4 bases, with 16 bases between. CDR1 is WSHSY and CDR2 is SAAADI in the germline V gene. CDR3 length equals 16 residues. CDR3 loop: CASSDPFLGGNQPQHF. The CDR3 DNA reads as TGCGCCAGCAGTGATCCCTTCCTGGGGGGGAATCAGCCCCAGCATTTT.

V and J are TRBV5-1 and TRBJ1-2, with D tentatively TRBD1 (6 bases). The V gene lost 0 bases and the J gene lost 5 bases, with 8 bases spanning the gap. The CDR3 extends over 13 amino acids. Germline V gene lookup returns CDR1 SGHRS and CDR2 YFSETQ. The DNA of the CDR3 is TGCGCCAGCAGCTTGGGACAGGTATATGGCTACACCTTC. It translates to CASSLGQVYGYTF.

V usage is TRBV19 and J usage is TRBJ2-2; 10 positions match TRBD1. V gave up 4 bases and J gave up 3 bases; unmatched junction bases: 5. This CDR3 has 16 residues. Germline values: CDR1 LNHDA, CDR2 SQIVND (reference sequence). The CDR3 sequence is CASSNPGQGYTGELFF. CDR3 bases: TGTGCCAGTAGTAATCCGGGACAGGGGTACACCGGGGAGCTGTTTTTT.

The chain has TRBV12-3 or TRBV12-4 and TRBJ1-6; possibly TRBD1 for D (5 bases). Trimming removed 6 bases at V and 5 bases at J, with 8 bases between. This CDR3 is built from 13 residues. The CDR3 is CASRKGHNSPLHF. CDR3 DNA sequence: TGTGCCAGCAGGAAGGGGCATAATTCACCCCTCCACTTT.

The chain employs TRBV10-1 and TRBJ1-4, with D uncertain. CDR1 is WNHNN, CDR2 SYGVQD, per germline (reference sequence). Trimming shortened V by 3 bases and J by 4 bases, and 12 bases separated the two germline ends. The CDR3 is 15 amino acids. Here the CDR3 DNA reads TGCGCCAGCAGTGACCATCTTCCCTTTAATGAAAAACTGTTTTTT. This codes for CASSDHLPFNEKLFF.

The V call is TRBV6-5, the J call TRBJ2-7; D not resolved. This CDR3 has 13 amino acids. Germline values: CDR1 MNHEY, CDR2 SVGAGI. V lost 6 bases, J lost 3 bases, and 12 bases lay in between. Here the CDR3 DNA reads TGTGCCAGCAGCCTCGCCGGTAGCTACGAGCAGTACTTC. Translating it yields CASSLAGSYEQYF.

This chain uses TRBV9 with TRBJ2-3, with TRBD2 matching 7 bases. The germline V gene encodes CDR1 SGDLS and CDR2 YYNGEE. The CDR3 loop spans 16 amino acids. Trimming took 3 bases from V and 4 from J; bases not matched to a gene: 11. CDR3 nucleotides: TGTGCCAGCAGCGGAGGCCCATCGGCGGGGGCAGATACGCAGTATTTT. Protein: CASSGGPSAGADTQYF.

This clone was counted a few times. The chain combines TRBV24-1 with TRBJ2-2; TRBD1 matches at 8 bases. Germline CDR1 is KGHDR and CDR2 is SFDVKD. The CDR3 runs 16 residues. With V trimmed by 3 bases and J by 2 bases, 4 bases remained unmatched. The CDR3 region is CATSDVDRGNTGELFF. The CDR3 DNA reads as TGTGCCACCAGTGATGTTGACAGGGGAAACACCGGGGAGCTGTTTTTT.

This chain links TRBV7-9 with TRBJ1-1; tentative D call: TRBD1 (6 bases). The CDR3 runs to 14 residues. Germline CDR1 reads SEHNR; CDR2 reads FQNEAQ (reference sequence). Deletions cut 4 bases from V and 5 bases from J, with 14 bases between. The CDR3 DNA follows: TGTGCCAGCAGCTACCCGGGGGCGTTGACTGAAGCTTTCTTT. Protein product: CASSYPGALTEAFF. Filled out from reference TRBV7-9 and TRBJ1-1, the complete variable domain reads DTGVSQNPRHKITKRGQNVTFRCDPISEHNRLYWYRQTLGQGPEFLTYFQNEAQLEKSRLLSDRFSAERPKGSFSTLEIQRTEQGDSAMYLCASSYPGALTEAFFGQGTRLTVV.

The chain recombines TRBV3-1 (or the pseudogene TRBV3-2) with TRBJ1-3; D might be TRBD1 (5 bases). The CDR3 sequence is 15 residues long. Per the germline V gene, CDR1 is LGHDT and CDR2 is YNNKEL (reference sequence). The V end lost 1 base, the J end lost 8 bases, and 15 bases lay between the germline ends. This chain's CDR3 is CASSQGGVGPYTIYF. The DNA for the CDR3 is TGTGCCAGCAGCCAAGGGGGGGTTGGACCTTACACCATATATTTT.

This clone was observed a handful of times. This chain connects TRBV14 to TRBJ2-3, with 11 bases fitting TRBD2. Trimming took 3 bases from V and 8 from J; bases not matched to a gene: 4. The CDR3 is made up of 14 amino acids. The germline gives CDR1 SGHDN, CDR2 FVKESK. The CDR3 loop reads CASSHLAGGGTQYF. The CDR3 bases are TGTGCCAGCAGCCACCTAGCGGGAGGTGGTACGCAGTATTTT.

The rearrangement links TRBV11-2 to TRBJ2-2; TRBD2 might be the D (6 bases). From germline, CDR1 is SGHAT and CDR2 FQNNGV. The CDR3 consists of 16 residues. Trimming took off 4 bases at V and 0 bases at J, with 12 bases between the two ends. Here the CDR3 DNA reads TGTGCCAGCAGCTCGCAGGACTACACGAACACCGGGGAGCTGTTTTTT. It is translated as CASSSQDYTNTGELFF.

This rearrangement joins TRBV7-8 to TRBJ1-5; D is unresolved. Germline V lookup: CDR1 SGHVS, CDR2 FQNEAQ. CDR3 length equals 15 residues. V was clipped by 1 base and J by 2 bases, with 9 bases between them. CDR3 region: CASSLGLLGNQPQHF. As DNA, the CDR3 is TGTGCCAGCAGCTTAGGCCTCCTGGGCAATCAGCCCCAGCATTTT.

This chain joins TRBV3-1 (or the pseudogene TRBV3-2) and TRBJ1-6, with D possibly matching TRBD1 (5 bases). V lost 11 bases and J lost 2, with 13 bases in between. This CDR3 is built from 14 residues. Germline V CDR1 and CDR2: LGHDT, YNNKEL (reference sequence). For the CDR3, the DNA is TGTGCCGCGAGGAGGGGCGCCTATAATTCACCCCTCCACTTT. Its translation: CAARRGAYNSPLHF.

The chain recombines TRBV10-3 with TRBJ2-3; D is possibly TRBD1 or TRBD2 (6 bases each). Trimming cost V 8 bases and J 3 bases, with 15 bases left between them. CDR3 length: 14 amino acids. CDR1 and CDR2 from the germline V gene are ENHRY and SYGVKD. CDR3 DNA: TGTGCCATCTCTAGGGGGGTCCAAACAGATACGCAGTATTTT. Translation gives CAISRGVQTDTQYF.

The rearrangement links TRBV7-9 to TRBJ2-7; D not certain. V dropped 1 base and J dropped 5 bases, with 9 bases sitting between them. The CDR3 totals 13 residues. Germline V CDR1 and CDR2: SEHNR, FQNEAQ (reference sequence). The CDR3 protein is CASSLDSEDEQYV. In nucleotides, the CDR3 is TGTGCCAGCAGCTTAGATTCTGAGGACGAGCAGTACGTC.

CDR3 DNA: TGTGCCAGCAGCCACCGGGCCATCCTGCGGACCTACAATGAGCAGTTCTTC. It translates to CASSHRAILRTYNEQFF. J is TRBJ2-1 and V is TRBV3-1 (or the pseudogene TRBV3-2); no reliable D call. V was clipped by 3 bases and J by 2 bases, with 17 bases between them. Germline V lookup: CDR1 LGHDT, CDR2 YNNKEL (reference sequence). This CDR3 has 17 residues.

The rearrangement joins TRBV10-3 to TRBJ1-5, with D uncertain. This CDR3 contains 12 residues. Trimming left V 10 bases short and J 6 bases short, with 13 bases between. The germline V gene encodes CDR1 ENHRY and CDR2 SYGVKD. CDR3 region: CASAGDSQPQHF. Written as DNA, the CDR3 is TGTGCCAGCGCCGGGGATAGTCAGCCCCAGCATTTT.

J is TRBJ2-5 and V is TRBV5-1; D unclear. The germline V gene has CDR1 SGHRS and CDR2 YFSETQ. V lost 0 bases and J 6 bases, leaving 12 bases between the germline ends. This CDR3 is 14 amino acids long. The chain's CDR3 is CASSLDTRKKTQYF. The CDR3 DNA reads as TGCGCCAGCAGCTTGGATACGCGAAAAAAGACCCAGTACTTC.

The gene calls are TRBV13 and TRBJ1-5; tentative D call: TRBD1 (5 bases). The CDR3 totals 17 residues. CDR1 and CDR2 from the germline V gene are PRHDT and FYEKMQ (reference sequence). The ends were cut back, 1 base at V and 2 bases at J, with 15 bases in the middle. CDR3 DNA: TGTGCCAGCAGCTTAGCTGCGGGGAGGGGCCGCAATCAGCCCCAGCATTTT. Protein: CASSLAAGRGRNQPQHF.

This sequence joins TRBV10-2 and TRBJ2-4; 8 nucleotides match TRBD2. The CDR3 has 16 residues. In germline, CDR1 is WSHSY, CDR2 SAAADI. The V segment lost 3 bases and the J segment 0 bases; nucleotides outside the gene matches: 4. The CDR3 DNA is TGCGCCAGCAGTGAAGAGCTAGCGGGAGCCAAAAACATTCAGTACTTC. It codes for CASSEELAGAKNIQYF.

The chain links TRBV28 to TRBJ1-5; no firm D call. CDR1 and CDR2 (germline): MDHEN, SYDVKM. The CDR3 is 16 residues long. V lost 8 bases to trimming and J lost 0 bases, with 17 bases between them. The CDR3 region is CASRTSPGISNQPQHF. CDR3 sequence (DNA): TGTGCCAGCCGAACTAGCCCCGGGATTAGCAATCAGCCCCAGCATTTT.

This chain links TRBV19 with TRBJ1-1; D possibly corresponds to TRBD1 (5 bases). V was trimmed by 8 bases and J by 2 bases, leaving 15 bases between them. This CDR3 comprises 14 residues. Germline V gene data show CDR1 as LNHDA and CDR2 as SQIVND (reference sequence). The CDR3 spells CASRGWQLNTEAFF. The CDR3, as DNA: TGTGCCAGTCGGGGGTGGCAGCTAAACACTGAAGCTTTCTTT.

DNA for the CDR3: TGTGCCAGCAGTATGCAGACTAGCGGGATCTACGAGCAGTACGTC. Translated: CASSMQTSGIYEQYV. This chain uses TRBV6-5 with TRBJ2-7; 11 nucleotides line up with TRBD2. The CDR3 extends over 15 amino acids. CDR1 is MNHEY and CDR2 is SVGAGI in the germline V gene. After removal of 5 bases from V and 3 bases from J, the junction contained 6 bases not matched to a gene.

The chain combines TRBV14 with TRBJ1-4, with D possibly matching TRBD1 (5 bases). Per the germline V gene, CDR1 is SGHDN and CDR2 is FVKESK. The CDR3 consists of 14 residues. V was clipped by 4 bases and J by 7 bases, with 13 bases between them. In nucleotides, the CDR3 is TGTGCCAGCAGCCGGCAGGGTATGAGTGAAAAACTGTTTTTT. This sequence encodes CASSRQGMSEKLFF.